This T cell receptor (beta chain) was sequenced during a study of response to subunit inactivated influenza vaccine. Study findings and constraints: Authors suggested few new T cells are recruited by each seasonal influenza vaccination.

V lost 3 bases and J 9 bases, leaving 15 bases between the germline ends. The V gene's germline CDR1 is DFQATT and CDR2 SNEGSKA (reference sequence). The CDR3 covers 13 residues. A remark on this clonotype: The antigen is undetermined.

MiXCR was run by TCRdb on the RT-PCR reads, yielding one entry per CDR3 protein. The top ten clones hold about a tenth of a sample with under 850,000 distinct CDR3 sequences, roughly 20% of them seen once. The V call is TRBV20-1, the J call TRBJ2-4; TRBD1 is a possible D gene (5 bases). The source was PBMCs from blood, collected more than 4 days after vaccination. The sequence came from a man aged 45-65 years who received an inactivated influenza vaccine. CDR3 coding DNA: TGCAGTGCTAGCGTCGACAGCAAAGGCATTCAGTACTTC. Protein: CSASVDSKGIQYF.